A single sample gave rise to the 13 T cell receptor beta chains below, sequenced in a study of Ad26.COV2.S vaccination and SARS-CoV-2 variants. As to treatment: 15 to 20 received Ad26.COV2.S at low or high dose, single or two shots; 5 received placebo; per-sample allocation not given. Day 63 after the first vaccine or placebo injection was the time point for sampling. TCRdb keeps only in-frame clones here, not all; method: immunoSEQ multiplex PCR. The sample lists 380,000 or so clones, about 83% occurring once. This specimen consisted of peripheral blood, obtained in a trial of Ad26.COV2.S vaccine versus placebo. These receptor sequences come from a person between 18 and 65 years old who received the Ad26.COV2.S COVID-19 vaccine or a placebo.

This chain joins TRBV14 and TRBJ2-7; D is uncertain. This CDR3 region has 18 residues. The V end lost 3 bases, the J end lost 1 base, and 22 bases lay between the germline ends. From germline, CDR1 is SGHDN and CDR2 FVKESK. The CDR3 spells CASSQERTMLGLSYEQYF. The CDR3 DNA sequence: TGTGCCAGCAGCCAGGAAAGGACGATGCTCGGGCTATCCTACGAGCAGTACTTC.

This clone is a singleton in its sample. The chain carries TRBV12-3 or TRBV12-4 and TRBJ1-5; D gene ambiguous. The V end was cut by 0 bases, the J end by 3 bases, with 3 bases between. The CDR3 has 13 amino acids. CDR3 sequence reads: CASSLAVNQPQHF. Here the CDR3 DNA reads TGTGCCAGCAGTTTAGCGGTCAATCAGCCCCAGCATTTT.

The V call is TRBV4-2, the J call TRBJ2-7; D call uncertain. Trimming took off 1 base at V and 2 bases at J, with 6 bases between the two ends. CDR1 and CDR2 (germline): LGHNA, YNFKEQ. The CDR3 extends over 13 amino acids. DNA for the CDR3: TGTGCCAGCAGCCAAGCTCGGGCCTACGAGCAGTACTTC. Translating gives CASSQARAYEQYF.

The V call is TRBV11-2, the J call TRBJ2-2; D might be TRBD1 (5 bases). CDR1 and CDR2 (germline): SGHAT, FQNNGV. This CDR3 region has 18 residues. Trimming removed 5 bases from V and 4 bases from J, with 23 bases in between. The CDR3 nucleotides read TGTGCCAGCAGCCGACGTAGGCAACAGGTCAAAAGCACCGGGGAGCTGTTTTTT. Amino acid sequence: CASSRRRQQVKSTGELFF.

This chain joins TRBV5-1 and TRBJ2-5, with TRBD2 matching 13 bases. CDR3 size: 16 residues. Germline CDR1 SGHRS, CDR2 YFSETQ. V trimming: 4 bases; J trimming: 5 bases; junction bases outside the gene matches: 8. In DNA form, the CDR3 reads TGCGCCAGCAGCCCCGGGACTAGCGGGATGTCGGAGACCCAGTACTTC. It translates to CASSPGTSGMSETQYF. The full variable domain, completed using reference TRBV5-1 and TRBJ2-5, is KAGVTQTPRYLIKTRGQQVTLSCSPISGHRSVSWYQQTPGQGLQFLFEYFSETQRNKGNFPGRFSGRQFSNSRSEMNVSTLELGDSALYLCASSPGTSGMSETQYFGPGTRLLVL.

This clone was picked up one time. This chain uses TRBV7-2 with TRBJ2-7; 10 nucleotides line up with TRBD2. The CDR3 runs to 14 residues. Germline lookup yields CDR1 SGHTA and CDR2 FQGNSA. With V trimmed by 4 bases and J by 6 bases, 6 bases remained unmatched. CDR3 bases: TGTGCCAGCAGCTCCAGGACTAGCGGAGGCGAGCAGTACTTC. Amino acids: CASSSRTSGGEQYF.

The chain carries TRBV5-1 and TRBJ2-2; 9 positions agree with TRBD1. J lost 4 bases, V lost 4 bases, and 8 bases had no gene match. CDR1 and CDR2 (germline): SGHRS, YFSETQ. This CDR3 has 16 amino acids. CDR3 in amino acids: CASSPGTGSRTGELFF. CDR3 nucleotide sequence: TGCGCCAGCAGCCCGGGGACAGGGTCTCGCACCGGGGAGCTGTTTTTT.

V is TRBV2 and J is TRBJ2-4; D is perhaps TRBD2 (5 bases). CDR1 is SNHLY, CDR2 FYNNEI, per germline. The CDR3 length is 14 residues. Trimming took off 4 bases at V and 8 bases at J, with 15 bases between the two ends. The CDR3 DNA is TGTGCCAGCAGTGTCACCAAGGGAGTAGACATTCAGTACTTC. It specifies CASSVTKGVDIQYF.

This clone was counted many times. CDR3 region: CASSLVGTELRPYF. The CDR3 nucleotides are TGTGCCAGCAGCTTGGTGGGGACGGAACTTCGGCCCTATTTT. This chain links TRBV5-4 with TRBJ2-3; D might be TRBD1 or TRBD2, each matching 5 bases. Between the trimmed V and J ends, which lost 0 bases and 15 bases, there was a span of 20 bases. Germline V lookup: CDR1 SGHNT, CDR2 YYREEE (reference sequence). The CDR3 spans 14 residues.

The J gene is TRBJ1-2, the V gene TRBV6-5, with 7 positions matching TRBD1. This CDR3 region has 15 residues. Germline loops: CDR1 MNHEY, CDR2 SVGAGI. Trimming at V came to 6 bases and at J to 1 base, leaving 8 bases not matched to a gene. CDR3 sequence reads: CASRAGDRINYGYTF. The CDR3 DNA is TGTGCCAGCAGGGCTGGGGACAGAATTAACTATGGCTACACCTTC.

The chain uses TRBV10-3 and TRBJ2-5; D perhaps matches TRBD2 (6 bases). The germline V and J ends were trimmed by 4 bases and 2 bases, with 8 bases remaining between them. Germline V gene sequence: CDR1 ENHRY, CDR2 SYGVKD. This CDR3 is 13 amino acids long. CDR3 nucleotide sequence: TGTGCCATCAGTGGGGACTCGCAAGAGACCCAGTACTTC. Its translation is CAISGDSQETQYF.

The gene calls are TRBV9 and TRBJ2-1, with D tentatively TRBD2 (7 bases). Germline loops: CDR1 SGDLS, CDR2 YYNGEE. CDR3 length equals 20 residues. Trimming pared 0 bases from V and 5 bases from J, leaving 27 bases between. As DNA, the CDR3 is TGTGCCAGCAGCGTAGCTACGTTGGGGAGGGGAGGGGGAGATCACAATGAGCAGTTCTTC. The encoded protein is CASSVATLGRGGGDHNEQFF.

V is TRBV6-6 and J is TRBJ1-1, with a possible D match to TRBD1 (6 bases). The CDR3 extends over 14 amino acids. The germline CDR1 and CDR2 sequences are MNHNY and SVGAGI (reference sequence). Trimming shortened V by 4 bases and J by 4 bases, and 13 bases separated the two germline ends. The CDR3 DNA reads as TGTGCCAGCAGTTTAACGGGGGCGGGCACTGAAGCTTTCTTT. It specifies CASSLTGAGTEAFF.